This entry is about one TCR beta chain. These data come from a study of blood T cell repertoires in COVID-19. The CDR3 spans 14 residues. Germline V gene data show CDR1 as LGHDT and CDR2 as YNNKEL (reference sequence). Trimming shortened V by 3 bases and J by 6 bases, and 14 bases separated the two germline ends. Sequenced by immunoSEQ multiplex PCR; TCRdb stores in-frame clones only, minus some. The sample contains hundreds of thousands of clones, around 88% of which appear only once. Recruited during active infection, patients (from Seattle) were subsequently followed longitudinally. This rearrangement joins TRBV3-1 (or the pseudogene TRBV3-2) to TRBJ1-2; D ambiguous. Sequencing was performed on peripheral blood. This sequence was found in a woman between 50 and 59 years old with COVID-19, enrolled during active disease. This CDR3 is CASSQAGGENGYTF. CDR3 coding DNA: TGTGCCAGCAGCCAGGCAGGAGGAGAGAATGGCTACACCTTC.